This T cell receptor beta chain originates from a study of blood T cell repertoires in COVID-19. Whole-study context: Spain, Italy and the United States supplied samples that represented acute and convalescent COVID-19. PBMCs, B-cell-depleted T cells, or T cells provided the cDNA or gDNA that made up the material.

Original processing methods: It was from reference gene primer amplification that nucleated cell counts were estimated. Assay used: immunoSEQ multiplex PCR; TCRdb lists only in-frame clones, some missing. The V and J calls and clone size were taken over from that table, and D and trimming were inferred from the DNA. The profile shows roughly 190,000 clones, approximately 84% of them singletons. Trimming cost V 1 base and J 0 bases; bases outside gene matches: 13. Germline CDR1 KGHSH, CDR2 LQKENI. The CDR3 loop spans 20 amino acids. This receptor was identified in a woman aged 70 to 79 with active or convalescent COVID-19. The sequencing input was peripheral blood. J is TRBJ1-3 and V is TRBV18; 9 bases line up with TRBD1. CDR3 residues: CASSPLRSDRGAFSGNTIYF. The CDR3 coding sequence is TGTGCCAGCTCACCACTAAGGTCTGACAGGGGGGCCTTCTCTGGAAACACCATATATTTT.